This T cell receptor (beta chain) was recovered during a study of blood T cell repertoires in COVID-19. Study-level background: Samples representing acute and convalescent COVID-19 were sourced from the United States, Italy and Spain. The analysed material was cDNA or gDNA that came from T cells, B-cell-depleted T cells, or PBMCs.

Authors' processing steps: Reference gene primer amplification gave estimated nucleated cell counts. Libraries were prepared by immunoSEQ multiplex PCR; TCRdb keeps only in-frame clonotypes and omits some of them. That table supplies the V and J calls and clone size; D and trimming were determined from the DNA. The sample comprises some 250,000 clones, around 90% of which are singletons, and more than 0.95% rests with the top ten. The V gene end was trimmed by 8 bases and the J gene end by 4 bases; junction bases not matched to a gene: 6. Per the germline V gene, CDR1 is MNHEY and CDR2 is SMNVEV (reference sequence). The length of the CDR3 is 14 residues.

The sequence was collected from a woman in her forties who had recovered from COVID-19. J is TRBJ1-1 and V is TRBV27, with 11 bases aligning to TRBD1. Sequenced input: peripheral blood. The CDR3 DNA reads as TGTGCCAGCCGCCCCGGGACAGGGGGCACTGAAGCTTTCTTT. It codes for CASRPGTGGTEAFF.